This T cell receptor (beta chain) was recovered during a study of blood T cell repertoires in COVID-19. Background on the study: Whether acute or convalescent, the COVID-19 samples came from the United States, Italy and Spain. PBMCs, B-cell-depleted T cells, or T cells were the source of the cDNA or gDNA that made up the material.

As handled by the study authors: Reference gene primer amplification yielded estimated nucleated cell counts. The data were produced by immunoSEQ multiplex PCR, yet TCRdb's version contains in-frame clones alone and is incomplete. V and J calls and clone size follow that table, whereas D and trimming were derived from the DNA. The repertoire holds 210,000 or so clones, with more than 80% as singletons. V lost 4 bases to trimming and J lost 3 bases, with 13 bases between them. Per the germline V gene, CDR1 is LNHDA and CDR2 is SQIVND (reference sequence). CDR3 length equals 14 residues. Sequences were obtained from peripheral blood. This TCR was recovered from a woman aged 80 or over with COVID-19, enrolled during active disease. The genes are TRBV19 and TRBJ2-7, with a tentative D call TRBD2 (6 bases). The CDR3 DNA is TGTGCCAGTAGTACGGTGGAGGGCCTCTACGAGCAGTACTTC. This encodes CASSTVEGLYEQYF. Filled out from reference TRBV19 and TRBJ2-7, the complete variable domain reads DGGITQSPKYLFRKEGQNVTLSCEQNLNHDAMYWYRQDPGQGLRLIYYSQIVNDFQKGDIAEGYSVSREKKESFPLTVTSAQKNPTAFYLCASSTVEGLYEQYFGPGTRLTVT.